These 20 T cell receptor beta chains were all obtained from the same sample, sequenced in a study of cytomegalovirus exposure and HLA in healthy donors. Using immunoSEQ multiplex PCR, the repertoire was profiled, and TCRdb retains in-frame clones only, with some absent. In the table there are approximately 220,000 clones, just under 90% of which are singletons. The sequenced material came from PBMCs. The source of these receptors is a man aged 18-30 years in good health and CMV-seronegative.

The chain has TRBV4-1 and TRBJ2-1; the match to TRBD2 covers 9 bases. Germline assignment: CDR1 MGHRA and CDR2 YSYEKL. The CDR3 length is 16 residues. V shed 0 bases and J 15 bases; nucleotides not matched to a gene: 15. The CDR3 region has the DNA TGCGCCAGCAGCCAAGAAAGGGCGGGAGGGCCTGGTTGGCGGTTCTTC. It is translated as CASSQERAGGPGWRFF.

This clone has just one count. The rearrangement links TRBV27 to TRBJ2-6, with D tentatively TRBD1 (6 bases). Trimming shortened V by 7 bases and J by 4 bases, and 14 bases separated the two germline ends. Germline-derived CDR1 and CDR2 are MNHEY and SMNVEV (reference sequence). This CDR3 has 15 residues. Written as DNA, the CDR3 is TGTGCCAGCAAACAGGGATCGGTGGGGGCCAACGTCCTGACTTTC. It encodes CASKQGSVGANVLTF.

The rearrangement joins TRBV5-4 to TRBJ2-7; maybe TRBD2 (5 bases). The V gene's germline CDR1 is SGHNT and CDR2 YYREEE (reference sequence). Trimming shortened V by 4 bases and J by 7 bases, and 15 bases separated the two germline ends. This CDR3 contains 13 residues. In DNA, the CDR3 is TGTGCCAGCAGCCTATGGACTGGCGCGGAGCAGTACTTC. Its translation: CASSLWTGAEQYF.

The chain recombines TRBV5-1 with TRBJ2-7, with a weak D call TRBD2 (6 bases). The CDR3 loop spans 14 amino acids. CDR1 is SGHRS and CDR2 is YFSETQ in the germline V gene. The ends were cut back, 1 base at V and 2 bases at J, with 10 bases in the middle. The CDR3 reads CASSLWGEAYEQYF. DNA of the CDR3: TGCGCCAGCAGCTTGTGGGGGGAGGCCTACGAGCAGTACTTC.

This chain links TRBV7-3 with TRBJ2-2, with TRBD2 matching over 13 bases. Per the germline V gene, CDR1 is SGHTA and CDR2 is FQGTGA. This CDR3 has 17 amino acids. Trimming at V came to 2 bases and at J to 0 bases, leaving 0 bases not matched to a gene. The CDR3 DNA reads TGTGCCAGCAGCTTAGGGACTAGCGGGGCGAACACCGGGGAGCTGTTTTTT. Its translation: CASSLGTSGANTGELFF.

The V gene is TRBV7-8, the J gene TRBJ2-2; D is undetermined. CDR3 length equals 13 residues. Trimming cost V 7 bases and J 6 bases, with 12 bases left between them. The germline CDR1 and CDR2 sequences are SGHVS and FQNEAQ. CDR3 nucleotides: TGTGCCAGCACCCTGGCGGCGGCCGGGGAGCTGTTTTTT. Translating gives CASTLAAAGELFF. Filled out from reference TRBV7-8 and TRBJ2-2, the complete variable domain reads GAGVSQSPRYKVAKRGQDVALRCDPISGHVSLFWYQQALGQGPEFLTYFQNEAQLDKSGLPSDRFFAERPEGSVSTLKIQRTQQEDSAVYLCASTLAAAGELFFGEGSRLTVL.

In its sample, this clone was seen a few times. This chain links TRBV7-9 with TRBJ1-4; D uncertain. In germline, CDR1 is SEHNR, CDR2 FQNEAQ (reference sequence). The germline V and J ends were trimmed by 6 bases and 1 base, with 9 bases remaining between them. The CDR3 loop spans 14 amino acids. The DNA for the CDR3 is TGTGCCAGCAGAACGACTGAAACTAATGAAAAACTGTTTTTT. Translation: CASRTTETNEKLFF.

This chain joins TRBV27 and TRBJ2-7; 10 bases align to TRBD1. V gave up 6 bases and J gave up 3 bases; unmatched junction bases: 5. Germline CDR1 reads MNHEY; CDR2 reads SMNVEV (reference sequence). The CDR3 runs to 14 residues. The CDR3 loop reads CASRTTGGIYEQYF. CDR3 nucleotides: TGTGCCAGCAGGACGACAGGGGGCATCTACGAGCAGTACTTC.

The chain uses TRBV29-1 and TRBJ2-1; 11 nucleotides agree with TRBD2. V was clipped by 7 bases and J by 4 bases; unmatched bases: 9. Germline V CDR1 and CDR2: SQVTM, ANQGSEA. This CDR3 is 15 amino acids long. The CDR3 loop reads CSAHLGTSGYNEQFF. As DNA, the CDR3 is TGCAGCGCTCATCTCGGGACTAGCGGTTACAATGAGCAGTTCTTC.

The chain carries TRBV27 and TRBJ2-7; 9 bases line up with TRBD1. The CDR3 runs to 14 residues. V was pared by 2 bases and J by 2 bases, with 1 base of the junction left unmatched. Germline CDR1 reads MNHEY; CDR2 reads SMNVEV (reference sequence). CDR3 amino acids: CASSLGTGPYEQYF. The CDR3 region has the DNA TGTGCCAGCAGTTTAGGGACAGGGCCCTACGAGCAGTACTTC.

CDR3 sequence: CASSEWGGDTQYF. In DNA, the CDR3 is TGTGCCAGCAGTGAGTGGGGGGGTGATACGCAGTATTTT. The V call is TRBV25-1, the J call TRBJ2-3; 7 bases match TRBD2. The CDR3 extends over 13 amino acids. V lost 3 bases, J lost 6 bases, and 3 bases stayed unmatched. Germline loops: CDR1 MGHDK, CDR2 SYGVNS.

The chain carries TRBV11-2 and TRBJ2-6; 12 nucleotides agree with TRBD2. The CDR3 spans 19 residues. Germline CDR1 and CDR2: SGHAT and FQNNGV. The trim removed 6 bases at V and 0 bases at J, leaving 9 bases unmatched. The chain's CDR3 is CASRIGLAGPYSGANVLTF. In nucleotides, the CDR3 is TGTGCCAGCAGAATCGGACTAGCGGGGCCATACTCTGGGGCCAACGTCCTGACTTTC.

The V call is TRBV27, the J call TRBJ2-2; D might be TRBD1 (6 bases). Germline lookup yields CDR1 MNHEY and CDR2 SMNVEV (reference sequence). V lost 6 bases and J lost 1, with 15 bases in between. This CDR3 is built from 16 residues. The CDR3 loop is CASRGQAYLNTGELFF. CDR3 bases: TGTGCCAGCAGGGGACAAGCTTACCTGAACACCGGGGAGCTGTTTTTT.

The V call is TRBV15, the J call TRBJ1-5, with D possibly being TRBD1 (5 bases). Germline lookup yields CDR1 LNHNV and CDR2 YYDKDF (reference sequence). The CDR3 runs to 12 residues. The V gene lost 4 bases and the J gene lost 6 bases, with 7 bases spanning the gap. The CDR3 DNA reads as TGTGCCACCAGCACAGGGCCTCAGCCCCAGCATTTT. Protein sequence: CATSTGPQPQHF.

CDR3: CAGGAGGTGELFF. Written as DNA, the CDR3 is TGTGCCGGCGGGGCAGGGGGCACCGGGGAGCTGTTTTTT. The V and J genes are TRBV27 and TRBJ2-2, with a possible D match to TRBD1 (7 bases). V gave up 11 bases and J gave up 4 bases, with 14 bases separating them. This CDR3 comprises 13 residues. Looked up from germline, CDR1 is MNHEY and CDR2 is SMNVEV (reference sequence).

The chain carries TRBV6-6 and TRBJ2-7, with 7 positions matching TRBD1. CDR3 length: 14 residues. Losses at the gene ends were 5 bases for V and 1 base for J; bases not matched to a gene: 5. Germline V gene data show CDR1 as MNHNY and CDR2 as SVGAGI (reference sequence). The CDR3 bases are TGTGCCAGCAGTGTTCGACAGGGATCCTACGAGCAGTACTTC. It translates to CASSVRQGSYEQYF.

The rearrangement links TRBV5-6 to TRBJ2-2; no reliable D call. The germline CDR1 and CDR2 sequences are SGHDT and YYEEEE. This CDR3 region has 11 residues. Trimming shortened V by 4 bases and J by 6 bases, and 4 bases separated the two germline ends. The CDR3 protein is CASSVAGELFF. DNA of the CDR3: TGTGCCAGCAGCGTAGCCGGGGAGCTGTTTTTT.

The chain carries TRBV11-2 and TRBJ2-1; D may be TRBD2 (6 bases). The CDR3 consists of 13 residues. The V end lost 5 bases, the J end lost 6 bases, and 11 bases lay between the germline ends. Germline V gives CDR1 SGHAT, CDR2 FQNNGV. The CDR3 region is CASSVGSPNEQFF. The CDR3, as DNA: TGTGCCAGCAGCGTCGGGAGCCCCAATGAGCAGTTCTTC.

V and J are TRBV12-5 and TRBJ2-3, with D possibly TRBD1 on 6 matching bases. Germline lookup yields CDR1 LGHNT and CDR2 FRNRAP. The V and J ends lost 5 bases and 4 bases respectively, with 13 bases between them. This CDR3 has 14 residues. CDR3 region: CASGLAGAPDTQYF. CDR3 coding DNA: TGTGCTAGTGGTCTCGCAGGGGCCCCAGATACGCAGTATTTT.

The chain uses TRBV7-2 and TRBJ2-7, with D perhaps TRBD1 (5 bases). Trimming shortened V by 1 base and J by 6 bases, and 13 bases separated the two germline ends. This CDR3 has 14 residues. Germline V CDR1 and CDR2: SGHTA, FQGNSA. The CDR3 DNA follows: TGTGCCAGCAGCTTAGTGACAGCCCCGGGCGAGCAGTACTTC. Amino acids: CASSLVTAPGEQYF.